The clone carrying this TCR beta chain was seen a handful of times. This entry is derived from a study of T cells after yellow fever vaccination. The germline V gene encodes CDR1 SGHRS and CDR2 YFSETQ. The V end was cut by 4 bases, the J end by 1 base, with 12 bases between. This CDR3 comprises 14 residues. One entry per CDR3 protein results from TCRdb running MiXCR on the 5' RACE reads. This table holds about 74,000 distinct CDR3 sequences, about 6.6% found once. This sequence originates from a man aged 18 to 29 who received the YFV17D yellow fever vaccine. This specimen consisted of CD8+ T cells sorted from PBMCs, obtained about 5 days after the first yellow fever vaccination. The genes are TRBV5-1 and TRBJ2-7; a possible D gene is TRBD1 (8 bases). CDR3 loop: CASSRGDRSYEQYF. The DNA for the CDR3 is TGCGCCAGCAGCCGGGGGGACAGGTCCTACGAGCAGTACTTC.